Here is one TCR beta chain with its context. This entry belongs to a study of T cell responses to AZD1222 COVID-19 vaccine. Some clones are missing from TCRdb's copy, which holds only in-frame ones; the method was immunoSEQ multiplex PCR. The sample has around 78,000 clones, around 86% seen once. Germline loops: CDR1 GTSNPN, CDR2 SVGIG (reference sequence). The CDR3 extends over 13 amino acids. V was trimmed by 2 bases and J by 3 bases, leaving 8 bases between them. V gene TRBV30 combines with J gene TRBJ1-5, with a possible D match to TRBD1 (5 bases). The origin of this receptor is an adult in good health. The sequences come from peripheral blood, collected on day 0 of AZD1222 vaccination. The CDR3 DNA follows: TGTGCCTGGAGTAGAGGGGCCAATCAGCCCCAGCATTTT. This encodes CAWSRGANQPQHF.